A selection of T cell receptor beta chains follows, all from one sample in a study of cytomegalovirus exposure and HLA in healthy donors. Profiled with immunoSEQ multiplex PCR; TCRdb holds only in-frame clones, not every one. The sample has about 200,000 clones, around 80% seen once. Sequencing was performed on PBMCs. These receptors were taken from a middle-aged man in good health and CMV-seronegative. Both conserved end residues are part of each CDR3. The D gene is left open where the match is weak. Clone size is stated in some rows and not others, as once, few, many or a class when expanded.

TRBJ2-7,-,-,TRBV6-1,14,TGTGCCAGCAGTGCCCAAACAGGCCTCTACGAGCAGTACTTC,CASSAQTGLYEQYF
TRBJ1-3,-,-,TRBV9,14,TGTGCCAGCACCCCGGAGAGCTCTGGAAACACCATATATTTT,CASTPESSGNTIYF
TRBJ2-1,-,-,TRBV7-6,15,TGTGCCAGCAGCCCGACAGGAAAAATTAACAATGAGCAGTTCTTC,CASSPTGKINNEQFF
TRBJ2-1,-,-,TRBV7-2,14,TGTGCCAGCAGCTTGTCCAGGGTCAACAATGAGCAGTTCTTC,CASSLSRVNNEQFF
TRBJ2-1,-,TRBD1,TRBV5-1,14,TGCGCCAGCAGCACCGGGACAGAATACAATGAGCAGTTCTTC,CASSTGTEYNEQFF
TRBJ1-6,once,-,TRBV5-6,14,TGTGCCAGCAGCTTTGACAGTAATAATTCACCCCTCCACTTT,CASSFDSNNSPLHF
TRBJ2-3,-,-,TRBV30,11,TGTGCCTGGAGTACAACAGATACGCAGTATTTT,CAWSTTDTQYF
TRBJ2-6,-,-,TRBV11-2,19,TGTGCCAGCAGCCAGCGCGCGGGTGCAGGTACTGCTGGGGCCAACGTCCTGACTTTC,CASSQRAGAGTAGANVLTF
TRBJ1-2,-,-,TRBV11-2,12,TGTGCCAGCAGCTTAGTATACGGGGGCTACACCTTC,CASSLVYGGYTF
TRBJ1-1,once,-,TRBV27,13,TGTGCCAGCAGGCACAGGGTCGGCACTGAAGCTTTCTTT,CASRHRVGTEAFF
TRBJ2-6,-,-,TRBV11-2,14,TGTGCCAGCAGCGGTAGCTCTGGGGCCAACGTCCTGACTTTC,CASSGSSGANVLTF
TRBJ1-6,-,-,TRBV27,16,TGTGCCAGCAGTTTATACAGGAGCTCCTATAATTCACCCCTCCACTTT,CASSLYRSSYNSPLHF
TRBJ2-7,-,TRBD1,TRBV18,18,TGTGCCAGCTCCAGAGTAAGACAGGGGGCCTTAAGCTCCTACGAGCAGTACTTC,CASSRVRQGALSSYEQYF
TRBJ2-7,few,-,TRBV14,13,TGTGCCAGCAGCCGAAACAGGCCCTACGAGCAGTACTTC,CASSRNRPYEQYF
TRBJ2-7,-,-,TRBV4-1,15,TGCGCCAGCAGCCAAGTGTTAGCGGTGGTTGGCGAGCAGTACTTC,CASSQVLAVVGEQYF
TRBJ2-1,once,-,TRBV5-8,14,TGTGCCAGCAGCCCCGGTACGGGATGGAATGAGCAGTTCTTC,CASSPGTGWNEQFF
TRBJ1-1,-,-,TRBV7-9,15,TGTGCCAGCAGCTTATTAGCGGGCGACGGGGATAAGGCTTTCTTT,CASSLLAGDGDKAFF
TRBJ2-7,-,-,TRBV9,13,TGTGCCAGCAGCCGGCAGGCGCAATACGAGCAGTACTTC,CASSRQAQYEQYF
TRBJ2-3,-,-,TRBV11-3,14,TGTGCCAGCAGCTTAGATCACCGGGGGGATACGCAGTATTTT,CASSLDHRGDTQYF
TRBJ2-2,-,TRBD1,TRBV27,17,TGTGCCAGAGGCGTAGGGGCAGGGGGCGGGTGCACCGGGGAGCTGTTTTTT,CARGVGAGGGCTGELFF
TRBJ1-1,-,TRBD1,TRBV11-2,15,TGTGCCAGCAGCTTCCGACAGGGGGTATCAATTGAAGCTTTCTTT,CASSFRQGVSIEAFF
TRBJ2-1,-,-,TRBV6-1,15,TGTGCCAGCAGTGAACGGGTCGGTTCCTACAATGAGCAGTTCTTC,CASSERVGSYNEQFF